The T cell receptor beta chain described here comes from a study of blood T cell repertoires in COVID-19. Sequenced by immunoSEQ multiplex PCR; TCRdb stores in-frame clones only, minus some. The sample lists about 240,000 clones, 80% to 90% occurring once. CDR1 and CDR2 (germline): KGHDR, SFDVKD. The CDR3 extends over 15 amino acids. V lost 5 bases and J 6 bases, leaving 16 bases between the germline ends. The chain links TRBV24-1 to TRBJ2-1; weak D call: TRBD1 (6 bases). The receptor was isolated from an elderly woman with COVID-19, enrolled during active disease. The sequencing sample was made of peripheral blood. CDR3 DNA sequence: TGTGCCACCAGTGTCTCAGGGGAAGTGTCCAATGAGCAGTTCTTC. Amino acid sequence: CATSVSGEVSNEQFF.